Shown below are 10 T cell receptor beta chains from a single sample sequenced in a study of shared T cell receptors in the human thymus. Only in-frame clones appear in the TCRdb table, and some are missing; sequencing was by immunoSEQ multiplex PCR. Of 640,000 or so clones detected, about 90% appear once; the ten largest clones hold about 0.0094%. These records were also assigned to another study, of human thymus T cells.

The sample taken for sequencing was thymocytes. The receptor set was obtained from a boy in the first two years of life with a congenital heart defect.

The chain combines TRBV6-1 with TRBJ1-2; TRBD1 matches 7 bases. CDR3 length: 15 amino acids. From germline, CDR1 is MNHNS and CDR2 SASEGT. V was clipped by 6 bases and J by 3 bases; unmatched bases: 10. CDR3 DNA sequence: TGTGCCAGCAGGCCGACAGGGCGTGAATACTATGGCTACACCTTC. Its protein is CASRPTGREYYGYTF.

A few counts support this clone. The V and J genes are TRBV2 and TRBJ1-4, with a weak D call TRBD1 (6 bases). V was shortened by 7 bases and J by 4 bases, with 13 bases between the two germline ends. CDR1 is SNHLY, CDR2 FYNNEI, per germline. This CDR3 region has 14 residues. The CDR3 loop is CASTPGQLNEKLFF. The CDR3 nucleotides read TGTGCCAGCACCCCGGGACAACTTAATGAAAAACTGTTTTTT.

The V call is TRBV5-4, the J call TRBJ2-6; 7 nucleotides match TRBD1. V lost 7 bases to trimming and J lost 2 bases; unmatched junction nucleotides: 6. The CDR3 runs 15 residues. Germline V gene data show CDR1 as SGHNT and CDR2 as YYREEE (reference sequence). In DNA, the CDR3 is TGTGCCAGCTCCGACAGGGTAGCTGGGGCCAACGTCCTGACTTTC. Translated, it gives CASSDRVAGANVLTF.

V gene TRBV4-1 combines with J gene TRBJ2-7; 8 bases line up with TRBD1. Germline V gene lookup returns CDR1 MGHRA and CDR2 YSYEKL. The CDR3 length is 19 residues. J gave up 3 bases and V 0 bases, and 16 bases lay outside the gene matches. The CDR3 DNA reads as TGCGCCAGCAGCCAAGATCCTGGACAGGGATGGGTAACGAGCTACGAGCAGTACTTC. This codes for CASSQDPGQGWVTSYEQYF.

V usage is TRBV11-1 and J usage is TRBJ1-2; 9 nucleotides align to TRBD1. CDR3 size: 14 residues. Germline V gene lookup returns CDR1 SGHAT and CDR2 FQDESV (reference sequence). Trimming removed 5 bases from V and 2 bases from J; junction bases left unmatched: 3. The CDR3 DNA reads TGTGCCAGCAGCCGTGGACAGGGGAACTATGGCTACACCTTC. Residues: CASSRGQGNYGYTF.

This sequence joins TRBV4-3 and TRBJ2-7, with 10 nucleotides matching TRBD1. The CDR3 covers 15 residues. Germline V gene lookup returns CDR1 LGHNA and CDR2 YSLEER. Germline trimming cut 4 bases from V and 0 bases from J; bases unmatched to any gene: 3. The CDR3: CASSPGQGGSYEQYF. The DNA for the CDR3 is TGCGCCAGCAGCCCAGGACAGGGGGGCTCCTACGAGCAGTACTTC.

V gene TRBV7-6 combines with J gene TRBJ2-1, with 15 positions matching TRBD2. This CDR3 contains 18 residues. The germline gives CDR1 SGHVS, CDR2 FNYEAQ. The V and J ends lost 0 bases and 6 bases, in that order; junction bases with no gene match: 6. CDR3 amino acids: CASSLAPGLAGGPNEQFF. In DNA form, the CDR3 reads TGTGCCAGCAGCTTAGCGCCTGGACTAGCGGGGGGGCCCAATGAGCAGTTCTTC.

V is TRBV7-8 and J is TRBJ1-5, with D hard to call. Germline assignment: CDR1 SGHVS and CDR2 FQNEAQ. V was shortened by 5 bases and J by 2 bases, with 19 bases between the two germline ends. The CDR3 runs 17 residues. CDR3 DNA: TGTGCCAGCAGCCCCGCCCTTGCCCGATCGGGCAATCAGCCCCAGCATTTT. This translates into CASSPALARSGNQPQHF. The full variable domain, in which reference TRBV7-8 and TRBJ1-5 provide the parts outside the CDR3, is GAGVSQSPRYKVAKRGQDVALRCDPISGHVSLFWYQQALGQGPEFLTYFQNEAQLDKSGLPSDRFFAERPEGSVSTLKIQRTQQEDSAVYLCASSPALARSGNQPQHFGDGTRLSIL.

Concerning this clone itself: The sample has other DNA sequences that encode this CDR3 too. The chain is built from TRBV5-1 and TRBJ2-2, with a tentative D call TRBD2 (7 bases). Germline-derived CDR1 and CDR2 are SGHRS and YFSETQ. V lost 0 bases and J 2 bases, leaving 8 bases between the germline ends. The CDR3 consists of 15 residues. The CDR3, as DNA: TGCGCCAGCAGCTTGGCGGGGGGCAACACCGGGGAGCTGTTTTTT. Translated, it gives CASSLAGGNTGELFF.

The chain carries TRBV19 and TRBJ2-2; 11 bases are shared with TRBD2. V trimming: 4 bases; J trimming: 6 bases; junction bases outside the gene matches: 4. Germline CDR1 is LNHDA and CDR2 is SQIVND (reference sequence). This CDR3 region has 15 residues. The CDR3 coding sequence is TGTGCCAGTAGTAAGACTAGCGGGGAAGCCGGGGAGCTGTTTTTT. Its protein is CASSKTSGEAGELFF.